These T cell receptor beta chains were read from a single sample in a study of cytomegalovirus exposure and HLA in healthy donors. Here immunoSEQ multiplex PCR was the method, and the copy in TCRdb shows in-frame clones only, minus some. The sample consists of roughly 260,000 clones, around nine tenths of them appearing once. The sample taken for sequencing was PBMCs. The receptors were sampled from a man aged 18 to 29 in good health and CMV-seronegative. Both conserved end residues are part of each CDR3. The D gene is left open where the match is weak. The size of a clone is reported for some rows only, either as once, few or many, or as a class for expanded clones.

D gene,V gene,clone size,J gene,CDR3 DNA,CDR3 protein
TRBD1,TRBV9,.,TRBJ2-2,TGTGCCAGCAGCGCCGGGACAGAGAACACCGGGGAGCTGTTTTTT,CASSAGTENTGELFF
.,TRBV6-5,.,TRBJ2-7,TGTGCCAGCAGCCCTTCCTACGAGCAGTACTTC,CASSPSYEQYF
TRBD2,TRBV6-5,.,TRBJ2-1,TGTGCCAGCAGTTCATGGACTAGCGGAAACAATGAGCAGTTCTTC,CASSSWTSGNNEQFF
.,TRBV18,few,TRBJ2-2,TGTGCCAGCTCACCGGGGACAAACACCGGGGAGCTGTTTTTT,CASSPGTNTGELFF
.,TRBV27,.,TRBJ1-2,TGTGCCAGCAGTTTATCAGCGGTCTATGGCTACACCTTC,CASSLSAVYGYTF
TRBD2,TRBV7-9,.,TRBJ2-2,TGTGCCAGCAGCACTGAGGAATCGGGGACTAAGGAGCTGTTTTTT,CASSTEESGTKELFF
.,TRBV7-7,.,TRBJ2-3,TGTGCCAGCAGCTTAGGTCTAGAGGATACGCAGTATTTT,CASSLGLEDTQYF
TRBD2,TRBV4-3,.,TRBJ2-1,TGCGCCAGCAGCCAAGTGGGGGGGAATGAGCAGTTCTTC,CASSQVGGNEQFF
TRBD1,TRBV27,.,TRBJ1-2,TGTGCCAGCAGTTTCCAGGGGGCCGACTATGGCTACACCTTC,CASSFQGADYGYTF
TRBD2,TRBV7-9,.,TRBJ2-3,TGTGCCAGCCCCGAGCGGGATGCGGATACGCAGTATTTT,CASPERDADTQYF
.,TRBV27,.,TRBJ1-4,TGTGCCAGCAGTACTGACAGGTTTGATGAAAAACTGTTTTTT,CASSTDRFDEKLFF
TRBD1,TRBV14,few,TRBJ2-7,TGTGCCAGCAGCCACGGACAGGGGGGCTACGAGCAGTACTTC,CASSHGQGGYEQYF
TRBD1,TRBV19,many,TRBJ2-7,TGTGCCAGTAGTATGGGGACAGGTCGTGAGGAGCAGTACTTC,CASSMGTGREEQYF
TRBD1,TRBV27,.,TRBJ2-7,TGTGCCAGCAGTTTATGGCCGGGACAGGACCCTTCCTACGAGCAGTACTTC,CASSLWPGQDPSYEQYF
.,TRBV28,.,TRBJ2-7,TGTGCCAGCAGTGTCGGGGATGGCAGGAGCTCCTACGAGCAGTACTTC,CASSVGDGRSSYEQYF
.,TRBV27,.,TRBJ2-5,TGTGCCAGCTCCTCCGGGGGAGAAGAGACCCAGTACTTC,CASSSGGEETQYF